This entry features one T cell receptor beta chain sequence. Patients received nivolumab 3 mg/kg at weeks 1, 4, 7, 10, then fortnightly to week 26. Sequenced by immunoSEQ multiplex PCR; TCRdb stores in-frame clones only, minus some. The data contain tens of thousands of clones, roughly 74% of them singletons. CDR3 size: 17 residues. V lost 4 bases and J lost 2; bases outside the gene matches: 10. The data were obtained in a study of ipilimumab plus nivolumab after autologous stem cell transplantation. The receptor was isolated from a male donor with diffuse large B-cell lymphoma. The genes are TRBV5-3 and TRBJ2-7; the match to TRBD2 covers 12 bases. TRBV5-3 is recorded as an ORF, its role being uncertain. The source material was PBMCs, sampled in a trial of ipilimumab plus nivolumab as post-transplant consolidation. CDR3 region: CARSPASGGATTYEQYF. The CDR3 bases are TGTGCCAGAAGCCCCGCTAGCGGGGGGGCCACGACCTACGAGCAGTACTTC.